This T cell receptor (beta chain) stems from a study of cytomegalovirus exposure and HLA in healthy donors (dated by TCRdb to about 2017). The study in broad terms: According to an earlier analysis of several hundred of the donors, about 179 million T cells yielded roughly 110 million unique TCR beta sequences and 276 Gb of sequence data. On average, around 200,000 unique TCR beta nucleotide sequences were sequenced per donor among some 430 genotyped donors of the cohort, with roughly 18% of those sequences being non-productive. HLA typing included class I and class II loci at four-digit resolution. Roughly 5 DR-DQ haplotypes were handled as single units for association and clustering, since linkage in the cohort was strong. Alongside the repertoire data, information on donor age, sex, ethnicity and CMV serostatus was compiled. About 300 gigabases of sequencing data and around 80 million unique TCR sequences made up an early release that covered approximately 620 HLA-typed donors. A later genetic analysis took genome-wide SNP genotypes for about three fifths of the 666 donors and used that subset as a discovery cohort. Of the approximately 400 genotyped donors, over 70% fell in the genetic ancestry cluster associated with self-reported Caucasian donors. The number of typed donors differed by locus: about 629-630 for A, B, C, DRB1 and DQB1; 500 to 550 for DQA1; approximately 610 for DPA1; and about 450 for DPB1. To study patterns of TCR occurrence, a later analysis re-analyzed previously published TCR beta repertoires from several hundred donors and added high-resolution HLA genotyping. All discovery cohort repertoires had been generated using a single sequencing platform. Rather than using new phenotypic data, the later analysis identified candidate immune exposures from TCR beta sequences and from how often those sequences occurred across donors. The study profiled the T cell repertoires of about 640 subjects by immunosequencing and related them to cytomegalovirus serostatus. A separate validation cohort of over 95 different subjects was used in addition to the roughly 640-subject first cohort. An earlier analysis of fewer than 750 of the donors used high-throughput TCR beta sequencing to judge whether each TCR beta V gene segment behaved as functional or pseudogenic. To predict cytomegalovirus infection status, the study brought together high-throughput TCR immunosequencing, statistical association of individual TCRs with disease status, and machine learning. The aim of the study was to test whether cataloging public T cell receptors could identify signatures of past pathogen exposure.

The protocol used for the library was the immunoSEQ multiplex PCR assay. A mixture of 60 forward primers for TCR Vbeta segments and 13 reverse primers for TCR Jbeta segments was used in the multiplex PCR. Amplification of the CDR3 region of rearranged TCR beta genes was performed with a multiplex PCR assay on genomic DNA. Amplified TCR beta libraries were sequenced as 87-base-pair reads on the Illumina HiSeq System. The original methods were these. In a later analysis, 77 million or so unique TCR beta chains were counted across the 650 to 700 repertoires, and approximately 11 million of these chains were shared by at least two donors. A nearest-neighbor algorithm error-corrected the raw reads and collapsed the reads into unique sequences, merging closely related sequences to remove PCR and sequencing errors. Alignment of CDR3 sequences to IMGT reference sequences was used to assign V, D and J gene segments. For a sequence to be retained, at least a six-nucleotide match to both a V gene segment and a J gene segment was required. A rearrangement was called productive if the CDR3 had no stop codons and remained in frame with V and J, and every other rearrangement was called non-productive. Following IMGT convention, CDR3 was defined as the stretch from the second conserved V-encoded cysteine to the conserved J-encoded phenylalanine. Sequences without an unambiguous match to a single V gene segment were excluded from the earlier analysis of 587 of the donors. An earlier analysis of several hundred of the donors called V segments functional above 56.7% productive rearrangements and segregating when the between-donor standard deviation exceeded 5%. To diagnose cytomegalovirus status from the catalog of TCR beta chain sequences, a statistical classification framework was built. V and J gene assignment, in a later analysis, came from comparing TCR nucleotide sequences with IMGT/GENE-DB human TR gene sequences. The TCRdist pipeline was used in a later analysis to assign CDR3 sequences and most-parsimonious VDJ recombination scenarios. In a later analysis, every TCR beta chain was defined by the combination of its CDR3 amino acid sequence and its V-gene family, and reads without a unique V-gene family were dropped. A later analysis removed several hundred highly shared, low-generation-probability nucleotide sequences to deal with suspected cross-contamination and a sequencing artifact. A later analysis calculated a clonal expansion index for each public chain from normalized within-repertoire ranks of inferred template counts. Generation probabilities in a later analysis came from a VDJ recombination model fitted to out-of-frame rearrangements, and those results were checked against IGoR. In a later analysis, hypergeometric tests were used to score TCR-TCR, TCR-HLA and TCR-CMV co-occurrence, with a repertoire-size bias correction applied to TCR pairs. A later analysis estimated false discovery rates by permuting HLA or CMV assignments 20 times. In a later analysis, co-occurring TCRs were grouped with DBSCAN, and TCRdist sequence similarity was added when clustering was performed within HLA-allele-positive subsets. Repertoires with fewer than 30,000 or more than 120,000 public chains, plus five repertoires with anomalous nucleotide sharing, were excluded from co-occurrence clustering. This immuneACCESS table, as held by TCRdb, lists in-frame sequences with V and J called but not all clones. Of the missing ones, under half trace to an unresolved V gene in checked studies; the others have no known cause. V, J and clone size are taken as reported in that table, and D and trimming were inferred from the DNA itself. The sample table records 100,000 to 150,000 clones; approximately 80% of these occur just once. The ten top clones hold 3% to 4% of the sample.

Trimming costs V 1 base and J 10 bases, and their ends lie 17 bases apart. CDR3 length: 15 amino acids, cysteine to phenylalanine. Only the CDR3 DNA stays, 45 bases, in frame from base 1. Per the germline V gene, SGHTA is the CDR1 and FQGNSA is the CDR2. The cohort consisted of hundreds of healthy bone marrow donors. All cohort members were sampled while nominally healthy, although unrecorded immune exposures were likely present. The donor was CMV seronegative and was included in the group of under 450 seronegative cohort members. A peripheral blood sample was provided by each donor, and peripheral blood mononuclear cells were used for TCR beta sequencing. The Qiagen DNeasy Blood Extraction Kit was used to extract genomic DNA from the blood cell samples. The research as a whole found: The earlier analysis of 587 of the donors excluded about 16 rarely observed V segments, including chromosome 9 orphons, because counts were too low. The study gave a list of some 150 TCR beta chains associated with cytomegalovirus. At a false discovery rate of 0.05, a later analysis linked 15,000 to 20,000 TCR beta sequences to specific HLA alleles. Presence/absence analyses assumed roughly uniform sequencing depth across donors, an assumption that may not hold. The sequencing pipeline was judged likely to have produced a cluster of highly shared sequence variants as a technical artifact. The 87-base-pair reads could not distinguish some IMGT-functional V segments, including TRBV6-2 and TRBV6-3, so those segments were excluded. The only immune exposure information available for the cohort was CMV serostatus. In a later analysis, several top co-occurrence clusters were reported to appear linked to parvovirus B19, influenza, CMV and Epstein-Barr virus. When HLA alleles, especially DR and DQ, strongly co-occurred, attributing TCR associations to individual alleles was difficult. Across donors, most TCR sequences were observed very rarely, whereas some public TCRs were present in many individuals. According to a later analysis, TCR association rates differed among HLA loci, with DRB1 alleles showing the most associated TCRs and HLA-C alleles showing the fewest. In a later analysis, HLA-associated TCR beta chains showed more clonal expansion and lower generation probabilities than non-associated chains that were equally common. A further reported finding was that TCR beta sequences accurately predicted the HLA-A and HLA-B alleles for most subjects in the first cohort. Compared with the approximately 670-donor mean, donors in an Asian-associated ancestry cluster had fewer N-insertions in productive TCRs, according to a later genetic analysis. The classifier was reported to diagnose cytomegalovirus status with high specificity and sensitivity in both the original cohort and the validation cohort. Because HLA typing was missing for some donors at each locus, association tests included only the typed subset. In a later genetic analysis, a missense DCLRE1C variant was associated with V-gene and J-gene trimming of TCR beta chains, and the association was replicated in an independent cohort. Correlated functional status among segregating V segments might be attributable to linkage disequilibrium, but an unknown experimental factor could not be ruled out. Most CMV-associated TCR beta chains appeared to be HLA-restricted in a later analysis, and the HLA associations seemed to be driven largely by CMV exposure. In an earlier analysis of around 600 of the donors, most TCR beta V segments appeared in productive rearrangements about 90% or about 30% of the time, broadly matching IMGT annotations. The cohort was sequenced for TCR beta chains only, and without alpha or paired-chain data the features that could be detected were limited. A few of the identified cytomegalovirus-associated TCR beta chains were confirmed in vitro to be specific for cytomegalovirus antigens. The authors suggested that the approach could potentially be extended to other disease states and immunological phenotypes.

This clone was observed a single time. Its antigen has not been determined. No much larger clone exists at a distance of one base, and base qualities are not known. The TCR was taken from a woman aged 40-49 years in good health and CMV-seronegative. Material: PBMCs. In this chain, TRBV7-2 is recombined with TRBJ2-1; a tentative D match to TRBD2 spans 6 bases. The DNA reads TGTGCCAGCAGCTTAGTGGGGGGACGGGGCGGGGAGCAGTTCTTC. Its product reads: CASSLVGGRGGEQFF.